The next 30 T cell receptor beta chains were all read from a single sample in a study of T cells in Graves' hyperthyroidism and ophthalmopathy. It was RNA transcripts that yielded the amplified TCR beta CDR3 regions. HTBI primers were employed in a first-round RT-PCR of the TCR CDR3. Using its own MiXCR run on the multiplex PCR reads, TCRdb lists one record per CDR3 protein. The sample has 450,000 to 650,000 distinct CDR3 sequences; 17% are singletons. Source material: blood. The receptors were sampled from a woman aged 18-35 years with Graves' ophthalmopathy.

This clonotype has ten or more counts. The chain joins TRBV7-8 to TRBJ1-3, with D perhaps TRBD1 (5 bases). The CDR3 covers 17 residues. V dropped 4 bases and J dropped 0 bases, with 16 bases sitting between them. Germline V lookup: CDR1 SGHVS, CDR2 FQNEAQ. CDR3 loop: CASSSSGGRNSGNTIYF. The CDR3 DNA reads TGTGCCAGCAGCTCCTCGGGGGGACGGAACTCTGGAAACACCATATATTTT.

CDR3 protein: CASSLRGTANEKLFF. DNA of the CDR3: TGCGCCAGCAGCCTCAGAGGGACAGCTAATGAAAAACTGTTTTTT. The rearrangement links TRBV4-3 to TRBJ1-4, with TRBD1 matching 7 bases. The CDR3 is 15 amino acids. J was trimmed by 3 bases and V by 4 bases; bases with no gene match: 5. From germline, CDR1 is LGHNA and CDR2 YSLEER.

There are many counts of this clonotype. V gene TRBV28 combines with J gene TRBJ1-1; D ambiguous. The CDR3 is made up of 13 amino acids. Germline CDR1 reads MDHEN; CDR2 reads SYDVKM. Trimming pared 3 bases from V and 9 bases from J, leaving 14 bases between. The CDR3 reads CASSFSQSFKAFF. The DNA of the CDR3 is TGTGCCAGCAGTTTCTCTCAGTCTTTTAAAGCTTTCTTT.

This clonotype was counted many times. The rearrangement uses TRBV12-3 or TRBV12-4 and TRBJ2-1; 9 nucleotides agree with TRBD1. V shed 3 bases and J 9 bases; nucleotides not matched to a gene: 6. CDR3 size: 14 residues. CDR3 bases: TGTGCCAGCAGTTTGGGACAGGGAGGCAGTGAGCAGTTCTTC. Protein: CASSLGQGGSEQFF.

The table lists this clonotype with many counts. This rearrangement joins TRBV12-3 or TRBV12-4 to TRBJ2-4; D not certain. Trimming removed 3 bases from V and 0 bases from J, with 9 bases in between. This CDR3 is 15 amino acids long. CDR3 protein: CASSLAGLAKNIQYF. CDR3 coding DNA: TGTGCCAGCAGTTTGGCAGGATTAGCCAAAAACATTCAGTACTTC.

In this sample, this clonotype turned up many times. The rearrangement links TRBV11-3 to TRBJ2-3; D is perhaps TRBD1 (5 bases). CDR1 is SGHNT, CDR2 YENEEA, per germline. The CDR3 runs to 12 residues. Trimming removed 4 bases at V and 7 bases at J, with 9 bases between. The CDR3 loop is CASSSPGYTQYF. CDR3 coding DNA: TGTGCCAGCAGCTCGCCAGGGTATACGCAGTATTTT.

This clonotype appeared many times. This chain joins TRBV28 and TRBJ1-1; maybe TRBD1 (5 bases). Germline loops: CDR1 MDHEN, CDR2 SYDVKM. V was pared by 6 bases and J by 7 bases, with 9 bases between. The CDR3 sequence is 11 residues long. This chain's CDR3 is CASRRDGEAFF. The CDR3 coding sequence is TGTGCCAGCAGGCGGGACGGTGAAGCTTTCTTT.

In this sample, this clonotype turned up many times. Here the CDR3 reads CATSRASRSPYNEQFF. The CDR3 DNA reads TGTGCCACCAGCAGAGCTAGCCGCAGCCCCTACAATGAGCAGTTCTTC. The chain links TRBV15 to TRBJ2-1; TRBD2 might be the D (5 bases). This CDR3 is 16 amino acids long. V lost 1 base and J 2 bases, leaving 12 bases between the germline ends. Per the germline V gene, CDR1 is LNHNV and CDR2 is YYDKDF (reference sequence).

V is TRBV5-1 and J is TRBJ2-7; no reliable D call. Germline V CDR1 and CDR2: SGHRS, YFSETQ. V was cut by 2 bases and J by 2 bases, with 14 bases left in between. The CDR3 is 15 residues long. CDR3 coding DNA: TGCGCCAGCAGCTTTCAGCCCTCCACTACCTACGAGCAGTACTTC. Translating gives CASSFQPSTTYEQYF.

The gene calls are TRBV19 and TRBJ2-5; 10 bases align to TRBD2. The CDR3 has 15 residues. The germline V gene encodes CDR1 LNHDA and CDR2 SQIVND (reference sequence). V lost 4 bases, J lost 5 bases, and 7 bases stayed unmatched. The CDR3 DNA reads TGTGCCAGTAGTACCGGGACTAGCGTCTGGGAGACCCAGTACTTC. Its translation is CASSTGTSVWETQYF.

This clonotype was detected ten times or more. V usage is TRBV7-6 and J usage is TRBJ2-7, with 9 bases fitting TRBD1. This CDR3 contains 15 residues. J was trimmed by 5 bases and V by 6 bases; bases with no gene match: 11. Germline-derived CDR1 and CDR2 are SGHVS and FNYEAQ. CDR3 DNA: TGTGCCAGCAGAGCCGGACAGGGGTTAGCCCACGAGCAGTACTTC. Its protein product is CASRAGQGLAHEQYF.

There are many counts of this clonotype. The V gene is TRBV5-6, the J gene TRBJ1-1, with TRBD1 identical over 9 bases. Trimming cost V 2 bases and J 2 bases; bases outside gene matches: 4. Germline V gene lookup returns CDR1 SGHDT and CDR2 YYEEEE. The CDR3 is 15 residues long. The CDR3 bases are TGTGCCAGCAGCTTCCGGGACAGGGAAAACACTGAAGCTTTCTTT. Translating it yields CASSFRDRENTEAFF.

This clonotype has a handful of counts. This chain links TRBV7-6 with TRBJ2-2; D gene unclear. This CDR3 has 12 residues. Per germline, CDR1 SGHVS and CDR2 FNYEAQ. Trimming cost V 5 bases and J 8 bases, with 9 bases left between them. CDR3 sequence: CASSPPRGELFF. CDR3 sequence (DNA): TGTGCCAGCAGCCCCCCACGGGGGGAGCTGTTTTTT.

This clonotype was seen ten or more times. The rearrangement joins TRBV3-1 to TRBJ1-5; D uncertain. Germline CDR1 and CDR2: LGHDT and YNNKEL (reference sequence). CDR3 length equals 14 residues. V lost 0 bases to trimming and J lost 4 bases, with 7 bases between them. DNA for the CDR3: TGTGCCAGCAGCCAAGATCAAGGGAATCAGCCCCAGCATTTT. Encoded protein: CASSQDQGNQPQHF.

CDR3: CSASVSAKPQHF. CDR3 coding DNA: TGCAGTGCTAGCGTGAGTGCAAAGCCCCAGCATTTT. This rearrangement joins TRBV20-1 to TRBJ1-5; D ambiguous. Trimming shortened V by 3 bases and J by 8 bases, and 11 bases separated the two germline ends. Germline assignment: CDR1 DFQATT and CDR2 SNEGSKA (reference sequence). The CDR3 runs to 12 residues.

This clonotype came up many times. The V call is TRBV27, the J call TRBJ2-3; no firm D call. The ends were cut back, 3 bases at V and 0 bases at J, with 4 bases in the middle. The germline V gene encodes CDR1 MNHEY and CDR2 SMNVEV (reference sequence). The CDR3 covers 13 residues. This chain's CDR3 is CASSFSSTDTQYF. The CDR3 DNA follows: TGTGCCAGCAGTTTCTCTAGCACAGATACGCAGTATTTT.

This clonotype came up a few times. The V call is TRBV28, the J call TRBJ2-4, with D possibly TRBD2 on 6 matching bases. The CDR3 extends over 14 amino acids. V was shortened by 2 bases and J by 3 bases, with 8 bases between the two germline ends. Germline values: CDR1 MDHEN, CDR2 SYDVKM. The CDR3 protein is CASSLSSGKNIQYF. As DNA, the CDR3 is TGTGCCAGCAGTTTAAGTAGCGGCAAAAACATTCAGTACTTC.

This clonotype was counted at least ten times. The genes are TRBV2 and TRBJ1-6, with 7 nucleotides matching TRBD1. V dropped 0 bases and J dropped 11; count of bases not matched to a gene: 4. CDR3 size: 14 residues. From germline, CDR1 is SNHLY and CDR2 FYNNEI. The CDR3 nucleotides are TGTGCCAGCAGTGAAGCGAACAGGGGACCACCCCTCCACTTT. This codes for CASSEANRGPPLHF. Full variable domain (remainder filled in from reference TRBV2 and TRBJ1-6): EPEVTQTPSHQVTQMGQEVILRCVPISNHLYFYWYRQILGQKVEFLVSFYNNEISEKSEIFDDQFSVERPDGSNFTLKIRSTKLEDSAMYFCASSEANRGPPLHFGNGTRLTVT.

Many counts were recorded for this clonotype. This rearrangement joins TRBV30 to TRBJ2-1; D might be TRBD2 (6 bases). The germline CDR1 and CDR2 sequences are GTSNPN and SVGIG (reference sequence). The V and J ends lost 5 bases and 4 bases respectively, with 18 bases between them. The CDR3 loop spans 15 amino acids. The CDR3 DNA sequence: TGTGCCTGGCTTACGGGAGTTAAGGGATACAATGAGCAGTTCTTC. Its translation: CAWLTGVKGYNEQFF.

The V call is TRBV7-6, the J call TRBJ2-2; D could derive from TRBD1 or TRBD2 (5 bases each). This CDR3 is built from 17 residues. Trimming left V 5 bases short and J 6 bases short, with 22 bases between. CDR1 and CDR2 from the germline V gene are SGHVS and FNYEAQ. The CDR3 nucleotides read TGTGCCAGCAGCCCGATGGGGGACGCCCGGTTGGCCGGGGAGCTGTTTTTT. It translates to CASSPMGDARLAGELFF.

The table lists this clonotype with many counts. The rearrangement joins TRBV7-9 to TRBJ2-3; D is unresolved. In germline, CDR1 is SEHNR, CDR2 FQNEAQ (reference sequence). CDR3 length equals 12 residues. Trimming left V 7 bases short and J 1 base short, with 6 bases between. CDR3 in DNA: TGTGCCAGCAACCCTGGCACAGATACGCAGTATTTT. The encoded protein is CASNPGTDTQYF.

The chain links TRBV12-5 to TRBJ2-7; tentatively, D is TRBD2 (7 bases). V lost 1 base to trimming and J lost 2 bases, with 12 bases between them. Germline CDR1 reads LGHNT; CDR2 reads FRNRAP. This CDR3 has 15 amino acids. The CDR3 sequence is CASGLDPGGPYEQYF. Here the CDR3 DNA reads TGTGCTAGTGGTTTGGATCCGGGGGGCCCCTACGAGCAGTACTTC.

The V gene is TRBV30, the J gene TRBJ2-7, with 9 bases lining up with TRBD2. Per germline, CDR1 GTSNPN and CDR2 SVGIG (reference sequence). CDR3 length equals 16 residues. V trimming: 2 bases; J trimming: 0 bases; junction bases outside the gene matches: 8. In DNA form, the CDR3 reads TGTGCCTGGAGTCCAAGGGCGGGAGGGATCTCCTACGAGCAGTACTTC. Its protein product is CAWSPRAGGISYEQYF.

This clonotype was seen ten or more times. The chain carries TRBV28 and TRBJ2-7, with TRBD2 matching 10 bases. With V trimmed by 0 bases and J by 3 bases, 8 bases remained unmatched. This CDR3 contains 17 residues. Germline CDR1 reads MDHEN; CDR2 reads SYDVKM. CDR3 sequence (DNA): TGTGCCAGCAGTTTATGGAAACTAGCGGGGCAAGACTACGAGCAGTACTTC. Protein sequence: CASSLWKLAGQDYEQYF.

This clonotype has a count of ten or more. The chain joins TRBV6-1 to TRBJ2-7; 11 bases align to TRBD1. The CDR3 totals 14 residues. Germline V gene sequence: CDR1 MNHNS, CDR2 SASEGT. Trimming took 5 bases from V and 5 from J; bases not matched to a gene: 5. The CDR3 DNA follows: TGTGCCAGCAGTCCCGGGACAGGGGGTCACGAGCAGTACTTC. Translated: CASSPGTGGHEQYF.

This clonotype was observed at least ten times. CDR3 loop: CASSWGGEETQYF. The CDR3 coding sequence is TGTGCCAGCAGCTGGGGGGGCGAGGAGACCCAGTACTTC. This chain uses TRBV5-6 with TRBJ2-5; a weak D match, TRBD2 (7 bases). V was clipped by 3 bases and J by 5 bases, with 11 bases between them. The CDR3 has 13 residues. Per the germline V gene, CDR1 is SGHDT and CDR2 is YYEEEE.

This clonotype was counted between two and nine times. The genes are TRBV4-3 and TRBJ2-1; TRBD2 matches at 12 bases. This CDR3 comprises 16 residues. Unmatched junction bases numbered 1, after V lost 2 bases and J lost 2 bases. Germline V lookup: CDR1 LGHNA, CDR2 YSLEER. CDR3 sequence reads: CASSQLAGGPYNEQFF. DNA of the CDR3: TGCGCCAGCAGCCAACTAGCGGGAGGGCCCTACAATGAGCAGTTCTTC.

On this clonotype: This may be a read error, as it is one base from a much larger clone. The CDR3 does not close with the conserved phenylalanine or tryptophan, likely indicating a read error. CDR3 residues: CASSLTRVYGELFL. The DNA of the CDR3 is TGTGCCAGCAGCTTAACCAGGGTCTATGGGGAGCTGTTTCTT. The V and J genes are TRBV7-2 and TRBJ2-2; maybe TRBD1 (5 bases). CDR1 is SGHTA, CDR2 FQGNSA, per germline. V dropped 2 bases and J dropped 8 bases, with 12 bases sitting between them. The CDR3 length is 14 residues.

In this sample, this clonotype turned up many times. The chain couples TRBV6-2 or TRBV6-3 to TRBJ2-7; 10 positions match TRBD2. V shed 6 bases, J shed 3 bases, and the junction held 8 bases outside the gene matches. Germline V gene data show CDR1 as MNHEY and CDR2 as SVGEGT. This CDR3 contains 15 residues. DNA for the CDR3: TGTGCCAGCAGGCGGACTAGCGGAGACTACTACGAGCAGTACTTC. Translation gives CASRRTSGDYYEQYF.

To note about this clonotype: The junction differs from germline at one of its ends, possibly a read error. The CDR3 loop is CAFSESGGGQPQHF. The CDR3 coding sequence is TGTGCCTTCAGTGAGTCTGGGGGCGGGCAGCCCCAGCATTTT. The chain combines TRBV10-3 with TRBJ1-5, with D tentatively TRBD1 (6 bases). The CDR3 consists of 14 residues. Germline V gene data show CDR1 as ENHRY and CDR2 as SYGVKD.